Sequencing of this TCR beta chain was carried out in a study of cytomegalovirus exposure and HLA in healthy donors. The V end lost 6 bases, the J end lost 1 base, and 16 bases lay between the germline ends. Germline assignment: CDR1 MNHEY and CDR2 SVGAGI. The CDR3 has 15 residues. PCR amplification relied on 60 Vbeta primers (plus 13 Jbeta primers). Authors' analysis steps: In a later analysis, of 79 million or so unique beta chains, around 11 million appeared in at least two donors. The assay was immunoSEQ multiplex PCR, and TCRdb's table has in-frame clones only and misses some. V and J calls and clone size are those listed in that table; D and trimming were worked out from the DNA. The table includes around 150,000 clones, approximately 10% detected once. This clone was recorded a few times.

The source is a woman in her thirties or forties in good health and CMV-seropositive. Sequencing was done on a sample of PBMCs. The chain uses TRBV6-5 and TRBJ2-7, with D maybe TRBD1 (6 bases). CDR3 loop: CASRSGTWNSYEQYF. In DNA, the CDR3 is TGTGCCAGCAGGTCCGGGACATGGAATTCCTACGAGCAGTACTTC.